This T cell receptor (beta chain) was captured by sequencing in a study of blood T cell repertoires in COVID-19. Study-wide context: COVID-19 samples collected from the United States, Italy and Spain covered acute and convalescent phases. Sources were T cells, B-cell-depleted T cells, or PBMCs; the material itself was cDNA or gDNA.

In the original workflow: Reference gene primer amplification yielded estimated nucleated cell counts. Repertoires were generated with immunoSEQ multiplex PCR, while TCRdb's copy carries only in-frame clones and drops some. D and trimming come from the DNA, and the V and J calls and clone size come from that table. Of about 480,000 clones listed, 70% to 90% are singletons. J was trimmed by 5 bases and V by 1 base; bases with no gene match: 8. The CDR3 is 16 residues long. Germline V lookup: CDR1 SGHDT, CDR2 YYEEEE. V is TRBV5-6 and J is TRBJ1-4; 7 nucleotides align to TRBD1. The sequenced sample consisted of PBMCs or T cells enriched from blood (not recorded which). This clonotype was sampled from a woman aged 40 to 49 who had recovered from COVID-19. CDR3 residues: CASSLYFGTDNEKLFF. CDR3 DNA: TGTGCCAGCAGCTTGTACTTTGGGACAGACAATGAAAAACTGTTTTTT.